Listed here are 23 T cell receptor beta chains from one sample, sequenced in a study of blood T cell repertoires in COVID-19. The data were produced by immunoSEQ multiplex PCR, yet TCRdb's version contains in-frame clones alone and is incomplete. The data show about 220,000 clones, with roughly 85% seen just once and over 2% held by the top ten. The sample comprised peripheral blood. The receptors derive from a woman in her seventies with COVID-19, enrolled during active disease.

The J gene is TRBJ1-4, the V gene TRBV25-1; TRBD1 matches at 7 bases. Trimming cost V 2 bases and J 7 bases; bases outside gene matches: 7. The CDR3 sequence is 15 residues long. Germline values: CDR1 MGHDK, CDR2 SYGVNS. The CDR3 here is CASSERRDRAEKLFF. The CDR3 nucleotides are TGTGCCAGCAGTGAAAGAAGAGACAGGGCTGAAAAACTGTTTTTT.

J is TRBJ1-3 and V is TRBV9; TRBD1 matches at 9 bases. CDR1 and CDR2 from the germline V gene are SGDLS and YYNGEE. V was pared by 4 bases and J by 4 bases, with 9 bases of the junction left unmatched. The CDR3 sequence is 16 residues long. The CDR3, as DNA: TGTGCCAGCAGCATTACCGGGACAGGGCACGGAAACACCATATATTTT. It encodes CASSITGTGHGNTIYF.

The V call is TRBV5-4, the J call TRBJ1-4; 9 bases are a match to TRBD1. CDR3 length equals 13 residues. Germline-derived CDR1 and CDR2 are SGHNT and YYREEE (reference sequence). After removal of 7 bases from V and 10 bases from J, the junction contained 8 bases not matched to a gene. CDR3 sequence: CASSDGQGSKLFF. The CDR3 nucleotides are TGTGCCAGCTCAGACGGACAGGGGTCAAAACTGTTTTTT. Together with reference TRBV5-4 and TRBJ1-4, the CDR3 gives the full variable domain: ETGVTQSPTHLIKTRGQQVTLRCSSQSGHNTVSWYQQALGQGPQFIFQYYREEENGRGNFPPRFSGLQFPNYSSELNVNALELDDSALYLCASSDGQGSKLFFGSGTQLSVL.

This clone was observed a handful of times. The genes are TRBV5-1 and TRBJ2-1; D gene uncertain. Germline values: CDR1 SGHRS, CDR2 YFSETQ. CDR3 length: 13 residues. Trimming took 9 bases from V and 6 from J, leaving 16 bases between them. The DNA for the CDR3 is TGCGCCACTTCTGAGGCGACTTCCAATGAGCAGTTCTTC. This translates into CATSEATSNEQFF.

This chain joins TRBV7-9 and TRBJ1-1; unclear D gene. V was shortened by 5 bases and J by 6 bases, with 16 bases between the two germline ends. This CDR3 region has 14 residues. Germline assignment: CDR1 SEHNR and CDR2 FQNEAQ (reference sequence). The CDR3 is CASSPPWQDPEAFF. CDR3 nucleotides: TGTGCCAGCAGCCCCCCATGGCAGGATCCTGAAGCTTTCTTT. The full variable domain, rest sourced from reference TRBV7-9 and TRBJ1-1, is DTGVSQNPRHKITKRGQNVTFRCDPISEHNRLYWYRQTLGQGPEFLTYFQNEAQLEKSRLLSDRFSAERPKGSFSTLEIQRTEQGDSAMYLCASSPPWQDPEAFFGQGTRLTVV.

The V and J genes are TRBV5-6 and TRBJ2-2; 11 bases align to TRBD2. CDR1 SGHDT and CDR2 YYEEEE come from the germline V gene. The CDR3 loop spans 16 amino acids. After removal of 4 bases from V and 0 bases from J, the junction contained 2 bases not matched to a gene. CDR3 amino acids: CASSRGLAANTGELFF. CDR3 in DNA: TGTGCCAGCAGCCGGGGACTAGCGGCGAACACCGGGGAGCTGTTTTTT.

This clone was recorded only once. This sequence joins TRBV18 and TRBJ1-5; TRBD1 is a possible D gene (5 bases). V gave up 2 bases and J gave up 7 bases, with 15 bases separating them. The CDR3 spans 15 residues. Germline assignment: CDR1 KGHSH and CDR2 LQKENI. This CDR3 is CASSPDRGVEQPQHF. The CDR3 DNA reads TGTGCCAGCTCACCAGACCGGGGGGTTGAGCAGCCCCAGCATTTT.

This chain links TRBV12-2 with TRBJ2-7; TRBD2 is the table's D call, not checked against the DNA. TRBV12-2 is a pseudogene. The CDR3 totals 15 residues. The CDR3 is CASRFRRGSSYEQYF. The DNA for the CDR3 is TGTGCAAGTCGCTTTCGGAGGGGTTCATCCTACGAGCAGTACTTC.

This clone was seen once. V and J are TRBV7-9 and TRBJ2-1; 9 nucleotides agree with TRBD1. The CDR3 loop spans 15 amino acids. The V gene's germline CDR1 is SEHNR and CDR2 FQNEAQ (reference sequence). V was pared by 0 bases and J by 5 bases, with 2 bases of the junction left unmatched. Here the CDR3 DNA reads TGTGCCAGCAGCTTAGCGCACAGGGGGCACAATGAGCAGTTCTTC. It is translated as CASSLAHRGHNEQFF.

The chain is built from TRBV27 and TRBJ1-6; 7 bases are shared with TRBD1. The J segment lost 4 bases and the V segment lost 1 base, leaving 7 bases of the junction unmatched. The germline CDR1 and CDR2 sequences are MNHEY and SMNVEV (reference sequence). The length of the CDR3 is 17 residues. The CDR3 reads CASSLLRGGEYNSPLHF. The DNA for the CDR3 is TGTGCCAGCAGTTTATTACGAGGGGGCGAGTATAATTCACCCCTCCACTTT.

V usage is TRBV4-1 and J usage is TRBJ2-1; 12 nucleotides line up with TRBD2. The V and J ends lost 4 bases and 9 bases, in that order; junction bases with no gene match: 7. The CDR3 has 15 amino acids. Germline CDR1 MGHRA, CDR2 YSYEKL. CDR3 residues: CASSPGLAGGREQFF. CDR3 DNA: TGCGCCAGCAGCCCCGGGCTAGCGGGGGGGCGTGAGCAGTTCTTC.

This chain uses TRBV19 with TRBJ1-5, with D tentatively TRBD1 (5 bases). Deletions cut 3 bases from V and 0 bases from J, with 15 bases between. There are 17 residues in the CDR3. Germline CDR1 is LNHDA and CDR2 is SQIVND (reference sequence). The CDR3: CASSIEVGGTSNQPQHF. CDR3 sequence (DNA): TGTGCCAGTAGTATTGAGGTGGGGGGGACTAGCAATCAGCCCCAGCATTTT.

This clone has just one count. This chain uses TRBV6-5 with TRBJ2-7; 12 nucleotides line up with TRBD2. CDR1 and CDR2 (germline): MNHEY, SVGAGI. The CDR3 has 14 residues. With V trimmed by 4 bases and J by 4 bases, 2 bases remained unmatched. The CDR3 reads CASSSTSGRYEQYF. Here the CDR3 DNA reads TGTGCCAGCAGTTCGACTAGCGGGAGATACGAGCAGTACTTC.

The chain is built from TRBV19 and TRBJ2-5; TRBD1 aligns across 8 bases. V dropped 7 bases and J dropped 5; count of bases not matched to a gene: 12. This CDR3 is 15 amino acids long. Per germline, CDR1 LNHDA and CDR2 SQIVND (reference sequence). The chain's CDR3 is CASKDRGFTTETQYF. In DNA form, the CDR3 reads TGTGCCAGTAAAGACAGGGGCTTTACAACGGAGACCCAGTACTTC.

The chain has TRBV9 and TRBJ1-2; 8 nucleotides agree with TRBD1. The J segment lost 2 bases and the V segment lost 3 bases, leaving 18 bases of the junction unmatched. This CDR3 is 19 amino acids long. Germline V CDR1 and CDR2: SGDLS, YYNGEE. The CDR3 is CASSENSHISDRENYGYTF. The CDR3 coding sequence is TGTGCCAGCAGCGAAAACTCCCATATATCGGACAGGGAGAACTATGGCTACACCTTC.

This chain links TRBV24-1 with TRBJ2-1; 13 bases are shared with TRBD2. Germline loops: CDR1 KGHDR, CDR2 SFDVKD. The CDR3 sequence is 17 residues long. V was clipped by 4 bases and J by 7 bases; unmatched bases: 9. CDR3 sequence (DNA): TGTGCCACCAGTGACCCCACTAGCGGGGGGGCCGGTAATGAGCAGTTCTTC. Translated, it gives CATSDPTSGGAGNEQFF.

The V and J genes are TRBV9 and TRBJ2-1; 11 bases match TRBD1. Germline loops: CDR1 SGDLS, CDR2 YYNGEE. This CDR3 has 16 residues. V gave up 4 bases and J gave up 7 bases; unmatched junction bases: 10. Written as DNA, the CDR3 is TGTGCCAGCAGCAAAGGACAGGGGGCCGGGTGGAATGAGCAGTTCTTC. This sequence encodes CASSKGQGAGWNEQFF.

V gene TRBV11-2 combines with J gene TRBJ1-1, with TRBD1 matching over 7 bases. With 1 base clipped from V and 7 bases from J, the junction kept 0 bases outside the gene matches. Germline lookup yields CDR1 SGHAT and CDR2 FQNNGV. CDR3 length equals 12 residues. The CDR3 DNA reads TGTGCCAGCAGCTTAGGACAGGGTGAAGCTTTCTTT. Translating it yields CASSLGQGEAFF.

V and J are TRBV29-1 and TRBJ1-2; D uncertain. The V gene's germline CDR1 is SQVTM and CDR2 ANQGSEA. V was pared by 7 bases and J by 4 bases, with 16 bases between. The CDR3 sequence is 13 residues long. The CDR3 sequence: CSATPGEGYGYTF. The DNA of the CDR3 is TGCAGCGCCACACCCGGGGAGGGCTATGGCTACACCTTC. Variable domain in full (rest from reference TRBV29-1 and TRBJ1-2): SAVISQKPSRDICQRGTSLTIQCQVDSQVTMMFWYRQQPGQSLTLIATANQGSEATYESGFVIDKFPISRPNLTFSTLTVSNMSPEDSSIYLCSATPGEGYGYTFGSGTRLTVV.

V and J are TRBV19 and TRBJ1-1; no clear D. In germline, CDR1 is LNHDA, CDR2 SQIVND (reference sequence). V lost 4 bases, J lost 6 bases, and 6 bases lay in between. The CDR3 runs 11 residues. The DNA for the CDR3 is TGTGCCAGTAGTAACCGGGCTGAAGCTTTCTTT. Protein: CASSNRAEAFF. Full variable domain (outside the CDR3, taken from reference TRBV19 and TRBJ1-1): DGGITQSPKYLFRKEGQNVTLSCEQNLNHDAMYWYRQDPGQGLRLIYYSQIVNDFQKGDIAEGYSVSREKKESFPLTVTSAQKNPTAFYLCASSNRAEAFFGQGTRLTVV.

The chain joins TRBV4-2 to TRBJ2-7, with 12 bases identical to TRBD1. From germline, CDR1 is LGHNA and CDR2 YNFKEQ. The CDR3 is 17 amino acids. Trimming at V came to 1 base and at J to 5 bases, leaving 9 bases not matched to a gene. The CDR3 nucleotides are TGTGCCAGCAGCCAAGTTGGACCGGGACAGGGGGCCCACGAGCAGTACTTC. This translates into CASSQVGPGQGAHEQYF.

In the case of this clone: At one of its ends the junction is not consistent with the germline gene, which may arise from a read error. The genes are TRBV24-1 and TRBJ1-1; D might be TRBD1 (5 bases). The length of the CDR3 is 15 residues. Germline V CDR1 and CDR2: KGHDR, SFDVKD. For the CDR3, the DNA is TGTGCCACCGGTGATTCTGGGGCTACCAACACTGAAGCTTTCTTT. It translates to CATGDSGATNTEAFF.

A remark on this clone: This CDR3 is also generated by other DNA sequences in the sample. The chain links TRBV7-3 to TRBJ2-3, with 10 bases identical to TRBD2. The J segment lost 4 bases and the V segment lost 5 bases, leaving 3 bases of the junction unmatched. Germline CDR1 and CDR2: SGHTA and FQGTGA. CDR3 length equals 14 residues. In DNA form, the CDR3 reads TGTGCCAGCAGCCTCGGACTAGCGGCAGATACGCAGTATTTT. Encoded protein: CASSLGLAADTQYF. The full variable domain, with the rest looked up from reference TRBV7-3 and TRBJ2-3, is GAGVSQTPSNKVTEKGKYVELRCDPISGHTALYWYRQSLGQGPEFLIYFQGTGAADDSGLPNDRFFAVRPEGSVSTLKIQRTERGDSAVYLCASSLGLAADTQYFGPGTRLTVL.